These 17 T cell receptor beta chains originate from one sample sequenced in a study of T cells in Graves' hyperthyroidism and ophthalmopathy. Amplified TCR beta CDR3 regions came from RNA transcripts. HTBI primers were employed in a first-round RT-PCR of the TCR CDR3. TCRdb used MiXCR to reprocess the multiplex PCR reads, holding one entry per CDR3 protein. The sample lists roughly 700,000 distinct CDR3 sequences; 15% to 20% were seen once. Sequencing was done on a sample of blood. The receptors originated from a man aged 50 to 59 with Graves' hyperthyroidism.

This rearrangement joins TRBV29-1 to TRBJ2-1; the match to TRBD2 covers 11 bases. The CDR3 consists of 16 residues. The J segment lost 4 bases and the V segment lost 3 bases, leaving 8 bases of the junction unmatched. The germline gives CDR1 SQVTM, CDR2 ANQGSEA. The CDR3, as DNA: TGCAGCGTTGATAGCGGGAGGGCGTTTCTATACAATGAGCAGTTCTTC. As protein: CSVDSGRAFLYNEQFF.

This clonotype occurred many times. The chain is built from TRBV5-1 and TRBJ2-7; no clear D gene. The CDR3 runs 14 residues. V lost 3 bases and J 2 bases, leaving 12 bases between the germline ends. Germline CDR1 reads SGHRS; CDR2 reads YFSETQ. The CDR3 nucleotides are TGCGCCAGCAGCTCGTCGAGCGCGACCTACGAGCAGTACTTC. This gives the protein CASSSSSATYEQYF.

The J gene is TRBJ2-7, the V gene TRBV27; 7 bases align to TRBD2. V gave up 6 bases and J gave up 7 bases; unmatched junction bases: 6. Germline CDR1 and CDR2: MNHEY and SMNVEV (reference sequence). The CDR3 spans 12 residues. CDR3 in amino acids: CASSRAGWEQYF. The CDR3 DNA reads as TGTGCCAGCAGCCGAGCGGGATGGGAGCAGTACTTC.

This clonotype was observed at least ten times. V is TRBV6-1 and J is TRBJ2-5; a possible D gene is TRBD1 (6 bases). The CDR3 extends over 15 amino acids. Trimming left V 5 bases short and J 4 bases short, with 17 bases between. Germline V lookup: CDR1 MNHNS, CDR2 SASEGT. The CDR3 reads CASSYGGGRGETQYF. The CDR3 DNA is TGTGCCAGCAGTTACGGCGGTGGCAGGGGAGAGACCCAGTACTTC.

There are many counts of this clonotype. The genes are TRBV11-2 and TRBJ2-3; D not resolved. Germline CDR1 SGHAT, CDR2 FQNNGV. The V end was cut by 2 bases, the J end by 6 bases, with 9 bases between. The CDR3 sequence is 13 residues long. In DNA form, the CDR3 reads TGTGCCAGCAGCTTATTTGAGTACGATACGCAGTATTTT. This codes for CASSLFEYDTQYF.

This clonotype was counted ten times or more. The chain couples TRBV29-1 to TRBJ1-5; the match to TRBD1 covers 10 bases. This CDR3 region has 14 residues. V lost 5 bases to trimming and J lost 1 base; unmatched junction nucleotides: 2. CDR1 and CDR2 from the germline V gene are SQVTM and ANQGSEA. CDR3: CSVRDRGSNQPQHF. Here the CDR3 DNA reads TGCAGCGTTCGGGACAGGGGAAGCAATCAGCCCCAGCATTTT.

The chain employs TRBV18 and TRBJ1-1; no clear D gene. The V and J ends lost 5 bases and 4 bases respectively, with 11 bases between them. CDR1 is KGHSH, CDR2 LQKENI, per germline. The CDR3 spans 13 residues. This chain's CDR3 is CASSGDLLTEAFF. As DNA, the CDR3 is TGTGCCAGCTCAGGAGACCTCCTCACTGAAGCTTTCTTT. The entire variable domain, with the rest obtained from reference TRBV18 and TRBJ1-1, is as follows: NAGVMQNPRHLVRRRGQEARLRCSPMKGHSHVYWYRQLPEEGLKFMVYLQKENIIDESGMPKERFSAEFPKEGPSILRIQQVVRGDSAAYFCASSGDLLTEAFFGQGTRLTVV.

This clonotype was observed a handful of times. The V gene is TRBV2, the J gene TRBJ1-3; D may be TRBD1 (5 bases). The germline gives CDR1 SNHLY, CDR2 FYNNEI. The CDR3 has 14 residues. Trimming removed 7 bases from V and 0 bases from J, with 10 bases in between. The CDR3 bases are TGTGCCAGCACCCAGGGATACTCTGGAAACACCATATATTTT. Its translation: CASTQGYSGNTIYF.

This clonotype was counted at least ten times. The chain uses TRBV28 and TRBJ2-3, with a tentative D call TRBD2 (7 bases). The CDR3 contains 15 residues. The germline V gene encodes CDR1 MDHEN and CDR2 SYDVKM. Trimming cost V 5 bases and J 4 bases, with 16 bases left between them. CDR3 residues: CASSPGGREADTQYF. The CDR3 DNA follows: TGTGCCAGCAGTCCCGGGGGGCGGGAAGCAGATACGCAGTATTTT.

This rearrangement joins TRBV30 to TRBJ1-5; D gene uncertain. The CDR3 runs to 14 residues. Germline CDR1 GTSNPN, CDR2 SVGIG (reference sequence). Trimming removed 3 bases at V and 2 bases at J, with 11 bases between. CDR3 coding DNA: TGTGCCTGGAGCGGAGGGCCCGGCAATCAGCCCCAGCATTTT. Translation gives CAWSGGPGNQPQHF.

The gene calls are TRBV7-2 and TRBJ1-5, with TRBD1 as a possible D gene (6 bases). Germline V gene data show CDR1 as SGHTA and CDR2 as FQGNSA. This CDR3 has 15 residues. Trimming stripped 5 bases from V and 3 bases from J, with 14 bases between. The CDR3, as DNA: TGTGCCAGCAGCCGTAGGCGGGACACCAATCAGCCCCAGCATTTT. It yields the protein CASSRRRDTNQPQHF.

This clonotype was detected a few times. The V and J genes are TRBV6-1 and TRBJ1-1; D is uncertain. V was trimmed by 5 bases and J by 1 base, leaving 14 bases between them. The V gene's germline CDR1 is MNHNS and CDR2 SASEGT. The CDR3 has 15 amino acids. For the CDR3, the DNA is TGTGCCAGCAGTCTCTTGGACGCGACGAACACTGAAGCTTTCTTT. Translation gives CASSLLDATNTEAFF.

The rearrangement links TRBV5-1 to TRBJ2-1; TRBD2 matches at 9 bases. The length of the CDR3 is 14 residues. Germline loops: CDR1 SGHRS, CDR2 YFSETQ. V lost 3 bases, J lost 7 bases, and 5 bases stayed unmatched. The CDR3 is CASSSQREENEQFF. In nucleotides, the CDR3 is TGCGCCAGCAGCTCCCAGCGGGAGGAAAATGAGCAGTTCTTC.

This clonotype was observed at least ten times. The gene calls are TRBV5-5 and TRBJ2-1; 10 positions agree with TRBD2. The trim removed 4 bases at V and 7 bases at J, leaving 11 bases unmatched. The CDR3 contains 16 residues. Looked up from germline, CDR1 is SGHKS and CDR2 is YYEKEE (reference sequence). The CDR3 DNA sequence: TGTGCCAGCAGCCTGAGGGTAGCGGGAGGTGAAAATGAGCAGTTCTTC. Its translation: CASSLRVAGGENEQFF.

This rearrangement joins TRBV7-6 to TRBJ2-3; D is unclear. CDR1 and CDR2 (germline): SGHVS, FNYEAQ. Trimming cost V 5 bases and J 7 bases, with 19 bases left between them. The CDR3 runs to 15 residues. CDR3 nucleotides: TGTGCCAGCAGCACATATGAGAGCCGGAAAAATACGCAGTATTTT. It encodes CASSTYESRKNTQYF.

Concerning this clonotype itself: A read error is possible here, since a much larger clone lies one base away. The chain recombines TRBV18 with TRBJ1-5; TRBD1 is a possible D gene (6 bases). V was shortened by 0 bases and J by 4 bases, with 13 bases between the two germline ends. The CDR3 is made up of 16 amino acids. Per germline, CDR1 KGHSH and CDR2 LQKENI. The CDR3 region is CASSPPGQYRNQPQHF. DNA for the CDR3: TGTGCCAGCTCACCACCCGGACAGTATAGAAATCAGCCCCAGCATTTT.

This clonotype turned up a few times. The rearrangement joins TRBV19 to TRBJ2-2, with TRBD1 as a possible D gene (6 bases). This CDR3 contains 15 residues. V lost 4 bases and J lost 1, with 10 bases in between. CDR1 LNHDA and CDR2 SQIVND come from the germline V gene (reference sequence). The CDR3 DNA is TGTGCCAGTAGTAAGGGACATCTGAACACCGGGGAGCTGTTTTTT. It translates to CASSKGHLNTGELFF.